This TCR beta chain stems from a study of T cell responses to AZD1222 COVID-19 vaccine. Measured with immunoSEQ multiplex PCR; TCRdb has only the in-frame clones, and not every one. The sample holds just under 85,000 clones; about 84% are singletons and the top ten take over 8%. The sequencing used peripheral blood, collected on day 0 of AZD1222 vaccination. This receptor was taken from an adult in good health.

CDR3 residues: CASSVESGGTEAFF. The CDR3, as DNA: TGTGCCAGCAGCGTAGAGTCAGGGGGCACTGAAGCTTTCTTT. The gene calls are TRBV9 and TRBJ1-1; 7 bases fit TRBD1. This CDR3 region has 14 residues. J gave up 4 bases and V 0 bases, and 3 bases lay outside the gene matches. The germline gives CDR1 SGDLS, CDR2 YYNGEE.